The following is a T cell receptor beta chain sequence with its context. This sample was taken from a study of blood T cell repertoires in COVID-19. Study-level background: The cDNA or gDNA used as material had been derived from T cells, B-cell-depleted T cells, or PBMCs.

As originally analysed: Estimated nucleated cell counts came from reference gene primer amplification. Sequencing used immunoSEQ multiplex PCR; TCRdb keeps in-frame clones, though not all of them. The V and J calls and clone size were taken over from that table, and D and trimming were inferred from the DNA. The data hold roughly 230,000 clones, with roughly 80% observed a single time. Trimming stripped 7 bases from V and 3 bases from J, with 15 bases between. The CDR3 sequence is 14 residues long. Germline lookup yields CDR1 LNHDA and CDR2 SQIVND (reference sequence). Sequencing input: peripheral blood. The origin of this receptor is a woman of 80 years or more with acute or convalescent COVID-19. The chain carries TRBV19 and TRBJ1-1, with a possible D match to TRBD1 (5 bases). As DNA, the CDR3 is TGTGCCAGTACCCGGGGGGGGAAGGACACTGAAGCTTTCTTT. Its translation is CASTRGGKDTEAFF.